Detailed here is one T cell receptor (beta chain). Antigen specificity is unknown. The sample belongs to a study of shared clonotypes between healthy human individuals. Looking at the study overall: In total, the donors were a couple of women and three men aged 18 to 49.

The table came from immunoSEQ multiplex PCR; TCRdb's copy has only in-frame clones and leaves some out. The data hold 300,000 to 400,000 clones, with 80% to 90% observed a single time. Study-level results: Lower generation probabilities were found for non-shared clonotypes than for those shared by all four donors. Sequencing depth was a factor that was expected to affect clonotype sharing among donors.

CDR3 length equals 11 residues. Trimming took off 4 bases at V and 5 bases at J, with 3 bases between the two ends. Germline V CDR1 and CDR2: SGHVS, FQNEAQ. Sequenced input: memory CD8+ T cells sorted from blood. Stated subset: CD45RO+ cells pooled with CCR7-negative TemRA cells. The sequence was collected from a man between 18 and 29 years old in good health. The chain is built from TRBV7-8 and TRBJ1-5, with D uncertain. DNA for the CDR3: TGTGCCAGCAGCTCACATCAGCCCCAGCATTTT. Residues: CASSSHQPQHF. The variable domain in full, with the rest retrieved from reference TRBV7-8 and TRBJ1-5, is GAGVSQSPRYKVAKRGQDVALRCDPISGHVSLFWYQQALGQGPEFLTYFQNEAQLDKSGLPSDRFFAERPEGSVSTLKIQRTQQEDSAVYLCASSSHQPQHFGDGTRLSIL.